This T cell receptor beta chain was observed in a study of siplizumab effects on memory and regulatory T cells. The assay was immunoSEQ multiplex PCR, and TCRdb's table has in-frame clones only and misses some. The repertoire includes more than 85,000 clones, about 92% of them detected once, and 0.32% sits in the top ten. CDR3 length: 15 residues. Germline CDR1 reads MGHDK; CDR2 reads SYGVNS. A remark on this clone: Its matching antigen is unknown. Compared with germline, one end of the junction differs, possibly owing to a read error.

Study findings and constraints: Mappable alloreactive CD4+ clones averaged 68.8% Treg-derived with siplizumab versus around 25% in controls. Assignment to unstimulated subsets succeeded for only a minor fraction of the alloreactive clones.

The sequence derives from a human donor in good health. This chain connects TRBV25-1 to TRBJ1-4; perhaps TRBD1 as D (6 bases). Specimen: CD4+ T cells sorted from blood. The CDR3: CASSPRRDTPGKTVF. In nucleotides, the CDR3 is TGTGCCAGCAGCCCCCGGCGGGACACACCGGGAAAAACTGTTTTT.